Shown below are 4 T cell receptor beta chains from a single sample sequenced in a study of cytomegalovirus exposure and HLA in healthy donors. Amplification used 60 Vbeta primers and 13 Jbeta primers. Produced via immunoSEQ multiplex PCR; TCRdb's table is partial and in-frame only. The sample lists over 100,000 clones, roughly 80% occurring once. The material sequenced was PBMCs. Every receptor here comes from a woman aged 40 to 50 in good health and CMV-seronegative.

CDR3 region: CASSLTSGRDTQYF. CDR3 nucleotide sequence: TGTGCCAGCAGCCTGACTAGCGGGAGAGATACGCAGTATTTT. The chain carries TRBV27 and TRBJ2-3, with TRBD2 identical over 12 bases. V was clipped by 6 bases and J by 5 bases; unmatched bases: 3. The CDR3 extends over 14 amino acids. CDR1 and CDR2 from the germline V gene are MNHEY and SMNVEV (reference sequence).

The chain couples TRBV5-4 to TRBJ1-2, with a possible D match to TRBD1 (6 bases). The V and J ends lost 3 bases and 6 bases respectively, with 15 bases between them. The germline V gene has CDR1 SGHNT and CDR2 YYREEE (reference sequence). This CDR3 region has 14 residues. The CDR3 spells CASSSPGGQHGYTF. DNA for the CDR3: TGTGCCAGCAGCTCCCCCGGTGGACAGCATGGCTACACCTTC.

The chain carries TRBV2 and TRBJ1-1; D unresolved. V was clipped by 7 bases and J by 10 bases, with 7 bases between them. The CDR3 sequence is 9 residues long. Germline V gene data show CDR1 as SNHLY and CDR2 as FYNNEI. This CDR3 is CASNPIAFF. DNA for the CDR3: TGTGCCAGCAACCCTATAGCTTTCTTT. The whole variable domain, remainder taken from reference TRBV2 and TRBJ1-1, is EPEVTQTPSHQVTQMGQEVILRCVPISNHLYFYWYRQILGQKVEFLVSFYNNEISEKSEIFDDQFSVERPDGSNFTLKIRSTKLEDSAMYFCASNPIAFFGQGTRLTVV.

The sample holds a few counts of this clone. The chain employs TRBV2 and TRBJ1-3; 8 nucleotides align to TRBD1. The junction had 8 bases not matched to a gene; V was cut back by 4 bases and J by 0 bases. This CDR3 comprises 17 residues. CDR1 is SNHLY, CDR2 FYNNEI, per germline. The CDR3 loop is CASSGTGPSRSGNTIYF. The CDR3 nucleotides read TGTGCCAGCAGTGGGACAGGGCCCTCTCGCTCTGGAAACACCATATATTTT.